These 5 T cell receptor beta chains originate from one sample sequenced in a study of blood T cell repertoires in COVID-19. Assay: immunoSEQ multiplex PCR; the TCRdb copy retains only in-frame clones and omits some. The table lists approximately 100,000 clones, approximately 84% of them singletons. The sample was peripheral blood. The receptors here all came from a woman between 50 and 59 years old with acute or convalescent COVID-19.

This clone has more than one count but fewer than ten. The CDR3 DNA sequence: TGTGCCAGCAGCCCGAGACAGGGGGCGTCCTACGAGCAGTACTTC. It encodes CASSPRQGASYEQYF. The rearrangement joins TRBV7-8 to TRBJ2-7; 10 bases are shared with TRBD1. Per the germline V gene, CDR1 is SGHVS and CDR2 is FQNEAQ. Trimming took 5 bases from V and 1 from J; bases not matched to a gene: 5. This CDR3 spans 15 amino acids. Combining the CDR3 with reference TRBV7-8 and TRBJ2-7 gives the whole variable domain GAGVSQSPRYKVAKRGQDVALRCDPISGHVSLFWYQQALGQGPEFLTYFQNEAQLDKSGLPSDRFFAERPEGSVSTLKIQRTQQEDSAVYLCASSPRQGASYEQYFGPGTRLTVT.

The V and J genes are TRBV6-5 and TRBJ1-3; a weak D match, TRBD1 (5 bases). This CDR3 is 14 amino acids long. Between the trimmed V and J ends, which lost 2 bases and 3 bases, there was a span of 8 bases. Germline CDR1 MNHEY, CDR2 SVGAGI. The CDR3 DNA sequence: TGTGCCAGCAGTTACAGGGGCTTTGGAAACACCATATATTTT. Protein sequence: CASSYRGFGNTIYF.

The chain joins TRBV4-2 to TRBJ1-4, with TRBD1 matching over 8 bases. The ends lost 0 bases at V and 8 bases at J; junction bases unmatched: 11. CDR3 length: 17 residues. Germline CDR1 is LGHNA and CDR2 is YNFKEQ. The CDR3, as DNA: TGTGCCAGCAGCCAAGAGAAGGGGGGCAGGGGGCAGGAAAAACTGTTTTTT. Translating it yields CASSQEKGGRGQEKLFF.

As for this clone: The sample carries other DNA sequences with the same CDR3. This chain joins TRBV5-1 and TRBJ1-2, with unresolved D. Trimming took 2 bases from V and 2 from J, leaving 7 bases between them. This CDR3 spans 13 amino acids. Looked up from germline, CDR1 is SGHRS and CDR2 is YFSETQ. CDR3 region: CASSLNTNYGYTF. The CDR3 DNA follows: TGCGCCAGCAGCTTAAACACCAACTATGGCTACACCTTC.

The chain recombines TRBV27 with TRBJ1-2; D is unresolved. Germline CDR1 is MNHEY and CDR2 is SMNVEV (reference sequence). V was pared by 6 bases and J by 1 base, with 12 bases between. The CDR3 totals 14 residues. CDR3 in amino acids: CASSRRGGNYGYTF. CDR3 nucleotides: TGTGCCAGCAGCCGTCGGGGAGGTAACTATGGCTACACCTTC.